The clone carrying this TCR beta chain turned up a few times. Its target is unknown. The record originates from a study of response to subunit inactivated influenza vaccine. The germline V gene has CDR1 MGHRA and CDR2 YSYEKL. With 0 bases removed from V and 4 bases from J, the gap between germline ends came to 12 bases. This CDR3 is built from 15 residues. TCRdb fed the RT-PCR reads into MiXCR, producing one record per CDR3 protein. The sample holds around 790,000 distinct CDR3 sequences; 21% are singletons and the top ten take about a tenth. Study findings and constraints: After each seasonal influenza vaccination, few new T cells are recruited, the authors suggested.

Sequenced material: PBMCs from blood, taken more than 4 days after vaccination. V and J are TRBV4-1 and TRBJ1-1; possible D gene TRBD1, 5 bases. This clonotype originated in a man between 45 and 60 years old who received an inactivated influenza vaccine. CDR3: CASSQDRGDSTEAFF. CDR3 bases: TGCGCCAGCAGCCAAGATAGGGGTGACAGCACTGAAGCTTTCTTT.